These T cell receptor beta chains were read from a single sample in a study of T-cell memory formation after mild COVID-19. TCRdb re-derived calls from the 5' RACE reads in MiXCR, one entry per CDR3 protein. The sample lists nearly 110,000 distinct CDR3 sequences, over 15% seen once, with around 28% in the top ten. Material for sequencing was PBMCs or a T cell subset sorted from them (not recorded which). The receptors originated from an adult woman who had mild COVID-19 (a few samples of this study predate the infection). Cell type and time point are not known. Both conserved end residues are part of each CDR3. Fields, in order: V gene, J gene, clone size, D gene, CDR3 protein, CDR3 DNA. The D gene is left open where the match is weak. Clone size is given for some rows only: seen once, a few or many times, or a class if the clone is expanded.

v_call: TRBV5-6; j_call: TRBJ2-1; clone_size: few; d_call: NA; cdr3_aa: CASSLGADGAYNEQFF; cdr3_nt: TGTGCCAGCAGCTTGGGGGCGGATGGCGCCTACAATGAGCAGTTCTTC
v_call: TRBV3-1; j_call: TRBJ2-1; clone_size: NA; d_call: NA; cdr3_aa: CASSQHGGSGQYNEQFF; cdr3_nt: TGTGCCAGCAGCCAACACGGGGGAAGCGGCCAATACAATGAGCAGTTCTTC
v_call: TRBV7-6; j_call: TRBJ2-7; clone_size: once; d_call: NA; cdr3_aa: CASSLERDGYEQYF; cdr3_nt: TGTGCCAGCAGCTTAGAAAGGGATGGCTACGAGCAGTACTTC
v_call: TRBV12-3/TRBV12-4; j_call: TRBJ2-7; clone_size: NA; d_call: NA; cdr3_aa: CASSFMGGGHYEQYF; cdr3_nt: TGTGCCAGCAGTTTCATGGGGGGCGGTCACTACGAGCAGTACTTC
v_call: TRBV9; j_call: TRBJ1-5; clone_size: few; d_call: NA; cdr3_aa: CASSVDGGSNQPQHF; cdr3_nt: TGTGCCAGCAGCGTAGATGGCGGATCTAATCAGCCCCAGCATTTT
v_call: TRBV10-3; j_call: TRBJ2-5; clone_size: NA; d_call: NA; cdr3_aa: CAISESGEETQYF; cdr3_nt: TGTGCCATCAGTGAGTCTGGTGAGGAGACCCAGTACTTC
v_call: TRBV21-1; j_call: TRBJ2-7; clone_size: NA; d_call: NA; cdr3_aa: CASSKIGTVYEQYF; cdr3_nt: TGTGCCAGCAGCAAAATAGGGACAGTCTACGAGCAGTACTTC
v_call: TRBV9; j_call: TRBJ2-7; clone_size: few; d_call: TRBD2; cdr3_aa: CASSPSGGRVSEQYF; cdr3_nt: TGTGCCAGCAGCCCCTCGGGGGGACGGGTGAGCGAGCAGTACTTC
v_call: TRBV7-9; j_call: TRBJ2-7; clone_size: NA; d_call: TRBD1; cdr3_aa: CASSRPFRGHHEQYF; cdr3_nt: TGTGCCAGCAGCCGACCCTTCAGGGGGCATCACGAGCAGTACTTC
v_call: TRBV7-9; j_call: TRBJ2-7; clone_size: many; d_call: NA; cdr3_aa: CASRGGGAPYEQYF; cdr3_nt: TGTGCCAGCAGGGGAGGTGGGGCCCCCTACGAGCAGTACTTC
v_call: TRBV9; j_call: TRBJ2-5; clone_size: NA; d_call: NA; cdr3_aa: CASSPSGTAWETQYF; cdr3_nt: TGTGCCAGCAGCCCCAGCGGCACCGCCTGGGAGACCCAGTACTTC
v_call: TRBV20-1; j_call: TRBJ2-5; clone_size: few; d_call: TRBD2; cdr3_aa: CSARDFKGLAGGTQETQYF; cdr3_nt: TGCAGTGCTAGAGATTTTAAGGGACTAGCGGGAGGGACACAAGAGACCCAGTACTTC
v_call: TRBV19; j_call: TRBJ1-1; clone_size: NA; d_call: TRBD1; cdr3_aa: CASSYRGLGTEAFF; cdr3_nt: TGTGCCAGTAGTTACAGGGGGTTGGGCACTGAAGCTTTCTTT
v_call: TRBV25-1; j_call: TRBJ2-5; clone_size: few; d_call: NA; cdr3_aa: CASSEPTSLYQETQYF; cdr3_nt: TGTGCCAGCAGTGAACCGACCTCTTTGTACCAAGAGACCCAGTACTTC